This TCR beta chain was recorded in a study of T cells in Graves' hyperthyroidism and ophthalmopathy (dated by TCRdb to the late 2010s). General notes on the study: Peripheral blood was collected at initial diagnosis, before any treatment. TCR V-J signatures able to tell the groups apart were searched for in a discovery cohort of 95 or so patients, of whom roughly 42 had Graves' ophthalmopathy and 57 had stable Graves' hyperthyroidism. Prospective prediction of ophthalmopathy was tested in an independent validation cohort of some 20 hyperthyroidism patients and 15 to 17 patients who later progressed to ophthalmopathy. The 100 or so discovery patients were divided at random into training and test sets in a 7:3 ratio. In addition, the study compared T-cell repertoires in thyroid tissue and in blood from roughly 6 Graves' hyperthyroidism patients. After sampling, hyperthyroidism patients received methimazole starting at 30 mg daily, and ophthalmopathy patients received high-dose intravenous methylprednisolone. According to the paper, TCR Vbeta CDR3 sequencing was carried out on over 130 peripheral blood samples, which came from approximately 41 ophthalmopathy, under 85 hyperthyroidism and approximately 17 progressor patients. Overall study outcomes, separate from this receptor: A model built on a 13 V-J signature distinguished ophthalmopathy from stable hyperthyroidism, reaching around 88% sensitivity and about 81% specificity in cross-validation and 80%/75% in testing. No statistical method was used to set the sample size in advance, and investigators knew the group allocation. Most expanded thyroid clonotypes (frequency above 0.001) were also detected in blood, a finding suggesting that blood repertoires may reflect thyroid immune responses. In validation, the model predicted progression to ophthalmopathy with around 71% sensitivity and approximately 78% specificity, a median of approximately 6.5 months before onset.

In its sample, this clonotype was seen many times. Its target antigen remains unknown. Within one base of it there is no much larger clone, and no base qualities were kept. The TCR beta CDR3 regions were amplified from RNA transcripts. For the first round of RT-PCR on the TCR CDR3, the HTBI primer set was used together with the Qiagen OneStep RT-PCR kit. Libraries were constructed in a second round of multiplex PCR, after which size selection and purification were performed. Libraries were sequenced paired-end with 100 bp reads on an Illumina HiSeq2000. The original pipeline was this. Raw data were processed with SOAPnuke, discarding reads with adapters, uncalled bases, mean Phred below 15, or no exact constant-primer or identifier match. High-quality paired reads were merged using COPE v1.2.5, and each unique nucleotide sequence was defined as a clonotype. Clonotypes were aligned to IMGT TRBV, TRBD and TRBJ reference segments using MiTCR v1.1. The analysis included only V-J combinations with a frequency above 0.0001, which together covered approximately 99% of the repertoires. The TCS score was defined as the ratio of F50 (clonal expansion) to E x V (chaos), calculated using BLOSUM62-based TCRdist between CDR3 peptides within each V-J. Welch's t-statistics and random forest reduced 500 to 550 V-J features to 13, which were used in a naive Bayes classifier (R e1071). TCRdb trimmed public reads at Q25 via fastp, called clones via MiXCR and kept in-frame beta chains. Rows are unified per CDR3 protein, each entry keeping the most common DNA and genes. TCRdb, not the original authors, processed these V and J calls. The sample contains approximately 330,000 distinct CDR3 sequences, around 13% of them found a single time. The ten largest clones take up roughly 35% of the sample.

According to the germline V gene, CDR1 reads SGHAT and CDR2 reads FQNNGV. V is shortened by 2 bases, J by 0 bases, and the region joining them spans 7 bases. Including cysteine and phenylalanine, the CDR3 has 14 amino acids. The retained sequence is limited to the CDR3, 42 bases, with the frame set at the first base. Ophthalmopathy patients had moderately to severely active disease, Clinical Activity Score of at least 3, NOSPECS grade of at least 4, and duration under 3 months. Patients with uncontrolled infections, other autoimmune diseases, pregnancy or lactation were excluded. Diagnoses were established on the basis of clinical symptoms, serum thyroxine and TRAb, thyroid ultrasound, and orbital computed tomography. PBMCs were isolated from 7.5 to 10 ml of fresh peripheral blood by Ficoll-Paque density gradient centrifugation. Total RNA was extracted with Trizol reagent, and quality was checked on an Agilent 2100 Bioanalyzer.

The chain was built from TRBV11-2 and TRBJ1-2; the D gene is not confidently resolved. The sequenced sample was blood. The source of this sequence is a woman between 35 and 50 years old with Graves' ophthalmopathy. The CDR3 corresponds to CASSLFTANYGYTF. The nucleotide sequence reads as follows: TGTGCCAGCAGCTTATTTACAGCTAACTATGGCTACACCTTC. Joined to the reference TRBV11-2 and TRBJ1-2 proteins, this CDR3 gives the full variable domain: EAGVAQSPRYKIIEKRQSVAFWCNPISGHATLYWYQQILGQGPKLLIQFQNNGVVDDSQLPKDRFSAERLKGVDSTLKIQPAKLEDSAVYLCASSLFTANYGYTFGSGTRLTVV.